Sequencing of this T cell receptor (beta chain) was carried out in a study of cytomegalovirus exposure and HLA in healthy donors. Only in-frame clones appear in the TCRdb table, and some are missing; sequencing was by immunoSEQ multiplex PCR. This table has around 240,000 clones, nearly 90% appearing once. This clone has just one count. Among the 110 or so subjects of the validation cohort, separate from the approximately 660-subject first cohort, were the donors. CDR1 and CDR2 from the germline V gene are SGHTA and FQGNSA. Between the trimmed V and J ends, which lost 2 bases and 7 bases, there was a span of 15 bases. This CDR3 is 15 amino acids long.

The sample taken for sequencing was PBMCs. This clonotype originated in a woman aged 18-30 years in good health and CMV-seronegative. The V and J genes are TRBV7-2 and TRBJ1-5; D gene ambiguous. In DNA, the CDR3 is TGTGCCAGCAGCTTAACGGACTGGGAGGGACAGCCCCAGCATTTT. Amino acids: CASSLTDWEGQPQHF.